The table lists the clone carrying this TCR beta chain with a count of one. Its cognate antigen is unknown. The entry originates in a study of OX40 agonist ivuxolimab in advanced cancers. The CDR3 sequence is 11 residues long. The V and J ends lost 3 bases and 7 bases respectively, with 7 bases between them. Germline V lookup: CDR1 SGDLS, CDR2 YYNGEE. Study conclusions and caveats: The CD4+ and CD8+ T cells in the blood had expanded clonally by week 6 at 0.1 to 3.0 mg/kg.

Assay used: immunoSEQ multiplex PCR; TCRdb lists only in-frame clones, some missing. The sample yields approximately 99,000 clones, approximately 94% seen once. Sequenced here: CD4+ or CD8+ T cells sorted from blood, sampled in a trial of the OX40 agonist ivuxolimab. V and J are TRBV9 and TRBJ2-5, with D unresolved. This clonotype was sampled from an adult with an advanced solid tumor such as melanoma, head and neck, liver or kidney cancer. CDR3 region: CASSGGRTQYF. CDR3 DNA: TGTGCCAGCAGCGGAGGTCGGACCCAGTACTTC.